The TCR beta chain described here comes from a study of monozygotic twins with inflammatory bowel disease. This CDR3 is built from 16 residues. From germline, CDR1 is SGHNT and CDR2 YYREEE (reference sequence). UMIs were attached via template switching, each with a 6-nucleotide sample barcode. Each CDR3 protein gets one entry in TCRdb, which reprocessed the 5' RACE reads and gives no DNA. The table gives a few hundred thousand distinct CDR3 sequences; the top ten clones make up roughly 2.6% of it. Sequencing used blood. This chain connects TRBV5-4 to TRBJ2-3; lacking DNA, the TRBD2 call made by TCRdb goes unchecked. This receptor was obtained from a human donor with ulcerative colitis or Crohn's disease, or a healthy co-twin of an affected twin (not recorded which). The chain's CDR3 is CASSLKRGGFTDTQYF.